This record covers a single T cell receptor (beta chain). The data belong to a study of shared clonotypes between healthy human individuals. Using immunoSEQ multiplex PCR, the repertoire was profiled, and TCRdb retains in-frame clones only, with some absent. The sample lists a few million clones, approximately 94% occurring once. Trimming took 4 bases from V and 7 from J; bases not matched to a gene: 12. Germline CDR1 is MNHNY and CDR2 is SVGAGI (reference sequence). There are 15 residues in the CDR3. The source material was naive CD4+ T cells sorted from blood. This sample's subset: CD45RA+ positively selected. V and J are TRBV6-6 and TRBJ1-2, with 7 bases matching TRBD1. The clonotype comes from a man aged 18 to 29 in good health. CDR3 in amino acids: CASSSGQLPYGGYTF. In DNA, the CDR3 is TGTGCCAGCAGTTCGGGACAGCTCCCTTACGGTGGCTACACCTTC.